Presented here are 32 T cell receptor beta chains from one specimen sequenced in a study of T cell repertoires in cytomegalovirus infection. Via MiXCR, TCRdb re-called the reads, giving one row per CDR3 protein. The sample comprises about 46,000 distinct CDR3 sequences, about 20% of which are singletons, and about 18% rests with the top ten. No antigen is known for these receptors. The material sequenced was PBMCs, sequenced either directly or after in vitro stimulation (not recorded which). These receptors originate from a human donor in good health (CMV status not recorded). Some clones in this sample may be carry-over from other donors' samples.

There are a few counts of this clonotype. The CDR3 nucleotides are TGTGCCAGCAGCCGCCGACGGATTGTCTACGAGCAGTACTTC. Its protein is CASSRRRIVYEQYF. This chain links TRBV7-7 with TRBJ2-7; the D is unclear. This CDR3 is built from 14 residues. Germline values: CDR1 SSHAT, CDR2 FNYEAQ (reference sequence). V was pared by 5 bases and J by 3 bases, with 14 bases between.

The gene calls are TRBV9 and TRBJ1-1; D not certain. Germline CDR1 reads SGDLS; CDR2 reads YYNGEE. V lost 2 bases and J lost 2, with 10 bases in between. The CDR3 runs 14 residues. Written as DNA, the CDR3 is TGTGCCAGCAGCGTGGTCGCGGGTAACACTGAAGCTTTCTTT. Translated, it gives CASSVVAGNTEAFF.

The gene calls are TRBV20-1 and TRBJ2-3; D uncertain. Germline V gene data show CDR1 as DFQATT and CDR2 as SNEGSKA (reference sequence). The CDR3 is made up of 15 amino acids. The V and J ends lost 0 bases and 0 bases respectively, with 10 bases between them. CDR3 nucleotides: TGCAGTGCTAGAGACTTTGCCGAGAGCACAGATACGCAGTATTTT. As protein: CSARDFAESTDTQYF.

With regard to this clonotype: A read error is possible here, since a much larger clone lies one base away. The final CDR3 position lacks the conserved phenylalanine or tryptophan, pointing to a likely read error. This chain connects TRBV7-9 to TRBJ2-7; D may be TRBD2 (6 bases). V lost 3 bases, J lost 6 bases, and 9 bases lay in between. This CDR3 contains 12 residues. Germline lookup yields CDR1 SEHNR and CDR2 FQNEAQ (reference sequence). In DNA, the CDR3 is TGTGCCAGCAGCTTCGGGGGTGGCGAGCAGTACTCC. It encodes CASSFGGGEQYS.

CDR3 DNA sequence: TGCAGTGCTAGAGTGGACTCCAATACCGGGGAGCTGTTTTTT. Protein product: CSARVDSNTGELFF. The rearrangement joins TRBV20-1 to TRBJ2-2, with D perhaps matching TRBD2 (5 bases). Germline V gives CDR1 DFQATT, CDR2 SNEGSKA (reference sequence). V was clipped by 1 base and J by 5 bases, with 11 bases between them. This CDR3 has 14 residues.

The chain couples TRBV5-1 to TRBJ2-1; D is possibly TRBD2 (6 bases). Trimming pared 0 bases from V and 0 bases from J, leaving 10 bases between. In germline, CDR1 is SGHRS, CDR2 YFSETQ. CDR3 length: 16 amino acids. The CDR3 nucleotides read TGCGCCAGCAGCTTGGATCCGGGAGTCTCCTACAATGAGCAGTTCTTC. It specifies CASSLDPGVSYNEQFF.

This clonotype occurred a few times. The chain links TRBV7-4 to TRBJ2-7; 7 nucleotides align to TRBD2. From germline, CDR1 is SGHVT and CDR2 SQSDAQ. V shed 2 bases and J 0 bases; nucleotides not matched to a gene: 7. The length of the CDR3 is 16 residues. The CDR3 region is CASSLIGGGDSYEQYF. In DNA, the CDR3 is TGTGCCAGCAGCTTAATTGGGGGGGGGGACTCCTACGAGCAGTACTTC.

The chain recombines TRBV13 with TRBJ1-4; D remains unclear. Germline lookup yields CDR1 PRHDT and CDR2 FYEKMQ (reference sequence). The CDR3 loop spans 16 amino acids. V lost 3 bases and J 4 bases, leaving 15 bases between the germline ends. CDR3 protein: CASSLGAGWGNEKLFF. The CDR3 DNA follows: TGTGCCAGCAGCTTGGGAGCGGGTTGGGGTAATGAAAAACTGTTTTTT.

The rearrangement links TRBV19 to TRBJ2-7; no definite D call. The germline gives CDR1 LNHDA, CDR2 SQIVND (reference sequence). V lost 9 bases, J lost 3 bases, and 15 bases lay in between. The CDR3 runs 13 residues. The CDR3 spells CASNHGLGYEQYF. As DNA, the CDR3 is TGTGCCAGCAACCACGGGTTAGGCTACGAGCAGTACTTC.

This clonotype was seen only a few times. This sequence joins TRBV15 and TRBJ2-7; the match to TRBD1 covers 10 bases. The CDR3 runs 15 residues. The J segment lost 2 bases and the V segment lost 3 bases, leaving 4 bases of the junction unmatched. CDR1 is LNHNV and CDR2 is YYDKDF in the germline V gene (reference sequence). The CDR3 bases are TGTGCCACCAGCAGGGAGACAGGGGGCACCTACGAGCAGTACTTC. Residues: CATSRETGGTYEQYF.

The V call is TRBV4-1, the J call TRBJ2-7; maybe TRBD2 (5 bases). The ends were cut back, 0 bases at V and 0 bases at J, with 9 bases in the middle. Germline CDR1 is MGHRA and CDR2 is YSYEKL. This CDR3 spans 15 amino acids. CDR3 loop: CASSQDRTVSYEQYF. DNA of the CDR3: TGCGCCAGCAGCCAAGACAGGACTGTCTCCTACGAGCAGTACTTC.

In its sample, this clonotype was seen many times. The chain couples TRBV12-3 or TRBV12-4 to TRBJ2-2; D is uncertain. The CDR3 extends over 12 amino acids. Trimming shortened V by 4 bases and J by 5 bases, and 5 bases separated the two germline ends. CDR3 in DNA: TGTGCCAGCAGTTCCTGGACCGGGGAGCTGTTTTTT. It translates to CASSSWTGELFF.

This clonotype came up many times. The chain is built from TRBV12-3 or TRBV12-4 and TRBJ2-7; perhaps TRBD1 as D (5 bases). V was trimmed by 1 base and J by 3 bases, leaving 13 bases between them. The CDR3 loop spans 15 amino acids. CDR3 amino acids: CASSLGQGVYYEQYF. In DNA, the CDR3 is TGTGCCAGCAGTTTAGGGCAGGGTGTATACTACGAGCAGTACTTC.

This clonotype came up a few times. The rearrangement uses TRBV29-1 and TRBJ2-1; 12 bases map to TRBD2. With V trimmed by 6 bases and J by 9 bases, 3 bases remained unmatched. The CDR3 sequence is 12 residues long. Germline V CDR1 and CDR2: SQVTM, ANQGSEA. The CDR3, as DNA: TGCAGCGTCTCGACTAGCGGGGGTGAGCAGTTCTTC. Its translation is CSVSTSGGEQFF.

This clonotype was seen more than once but under ten times. This sequence joins TRBV7-9 and TRBJ1-2; 9 bases line up with TRBD1. CDR3 size: 15 residues. Per germline, CDR1 SEHNR and CDR2 FQNEAQ (reference sequence). J lost 2 bases, V lost 3 bases, and 4 bases had no gene match. The CDR3 loop is CASSFGTGRNYGYTF. The CDR3 region has the DNA TGTGCCAGCAGCTTCGGGACAGGGAGAAACTATGGCTACACCTTC.

Comment on this clonotype: One end of the junction does not line up with germline, which may come from a read error. The chain links TRBV7-6 to TRBJ2-3; TRBD2 matches at 11 bases. In germline, CDR1 is SGHVS, CDR2 FNYEAQ. The CDR3 runs to 14 residues. The CDR3 bases are TGTGCCAGCAGCGTAGCGGGGGGGCCAGATACGCAGTATTTT. It is translated as CASSVAGGPDTQYF.

This clonotype was recorded many times. The rearrangement uses TRBV2 and TRBJ2-5; no reliable D call. The germline CDR1 and CDR2 sequences are SNHLY and FYNNEI. This CDR3 has 14 amino acids. V lost 2 bases and J 1 base, leaving 8 bases between the germline ends. CDR3 DNA sequence: TGTGCCAGCAGTGAATTAGTGTCCCAAGAGACCCAGTACTTC. Protein: CASSELVSQETQYF.

Only a few counts were recorded for this clonotype. The genes are TRBV12-3 or TRBV12-4 and TRBJ1-1, with a possible D match to TRBD1 (5 bases). With 7 bases removed from V and 1 base from J, the gap between germline ends came to 10 bases. This CDR3 region has 13 residues. CDR3 in DNA: TGTGCCAGCACCCCGGGACGGAACACTGAAGCTTTCTTT. Protein product: CASTPGRNTEAFF.

The table lists this clonotype with many counts. This chain links TRBV12-3 or TRBV12-4 with TRBJ2-1; D possibly matches TRBD1 or TRBD2 (5 bases each). The CDR3 is 16 amino acids. The V gene lost 6 bases and the J gene lost 1 base, with 16 bases spanning the gap. CDR3 nucleotides: TGTGCCAGCAGCTCCCCCGGGACCGCGTCCTACAATGAGCAGTTCTTC. It is translated as CASSSPGTASYNEQFF.

The sample holds many counts of this clonotype. The genes are TRBV20-1 and TRBJ2-5; perhaps D is TRBD1 or TRBD2 (5 bases each). Germline CDR1 DFQATT, CDR2 SNEGSKA (reference sequence). V was pared by 6 bases and J by 5 bases, with 13 bases between. This CDR3 is 12 amino acids long. CDR3 DNA: TGCAGTGCCAGGGAGAACGTGGAGACCCAGTACTTC. Residues: CSARENVETQYF.

This clonotype was seen repeatedly, ten times or more. The chain couples TRBV19 to TRBJ2-1; 7 bases match TRBD1. This CDR3 is 17 amino acids long. Germline CDR1 is LNHDA and CDR2 is SQIVND (reference sequence). The trim removed 1 base at V and 8 bases at J, leaving 14 bases unmatched. The CDR3 nucleotides are TGTGCCAGTAGTATAGTCCAGACAGGGAATGGGTTCGATGAGCAGTTCTTC. Residues: CASSIVQTGNGFDEQFF. The entire variable domain, with the rest obtained from reference TRBV19 and TRBJ2-1, is as follows: DGGITQSPKYLFRKEGQNVTLSCEQNLNHDAMYWYRQDPGQGLRLIYYSQIVNDFQKGDIAEGYSVSREKKESFPLTVTSAQKNPTAFYLCASSIVQTGNGFDEQFFGPGTRLTVL.

This clonotype was observed many times. This chain links TRBV7-2 with TRBJ2-6; a possible D gene is TRBD2 (6 bases). CDR1 SGHTA and CDR2 FQGNSA come from the germline V gene. V was shortened by 5 bases and J by 0 bases, with 17 bases between the two germline ends. The CDR3 has 18 residues. The CDR3 DNA reads TGTGCCAGCAGCCCCGCCCCGGGGGTAAGCTCTGGGGCCAACGTCCTGACTTTC. Translating gives CASSPAPGVSSGANVLTF.

V gene TRBV7-9 combines with J gene TRBJ1-5; tentatively, D is TRBD1 (6 bases). V shed 5 bases and J shed 3 bases, with 14 bases lying between them. This CDR3 is built from 15 residues. Looked up from germline, CDR1 is SEHNR and CDR2 is FQNEAQ (reference sequence). CDR3 in amino acids: CASSHSTGINQPQHF. The CDR3 region has the DNA TGTGCCAGCAGCCACTCGACAGGCATCAATCAGCCCCAGCATTTT.

This clonotype was recorded many times. This chain links TRBV12-5 with TRBJ2-7; D call uncertain. Germline V gives CDR1 LGHNT, CDR2 FRNRAP. The V end was cut by 3 bases, the J end by 5 bases, with 14 bases between. This CDR3 has 14 amino acids. CDR3 DNA: TGTGCTAGTGGTTTTAGTACGTCTGGGGACGAGCAGTACTTC. It codes for CASGFSTSGDEQYF.

V and J are TRBV11-2 and TRBJ2-5; possibly TRBD2 for D (5 bases). V was shortened by 0 bases and J by 5 bases, with 10 bases between the two germline ends. Germline assignment: CDR1 SGHAT and CDR2 FQNNGV. The CDR3 spans 14 residues. This CDR3 is CASSLDGVSETQYF. CDR3 nucleotides: TGTGCCAGCAGCTTAGACGGGGTCTCTGAGACCCAGTACTTC.

This clonotype occurred many times. The CDR3 reads CASSSGRYEQYF. CDR3 nucleotides: TGTGCCAGCAGCTCGGGCCGCTACGAGCAGTACTTC. The gene calls are TRBV7-2 and TRBJ2-7; D not resolved. The germline gives CDR1 SGHTA, CDR2 FQGNSA. The V end lost 4 bases, the J end lost 3 bases, and 7 bases lay between the germline ends. The CDR3 is 12 amino acids.

This clonotype was counted at least ten times. J is TRBJ2-1 and V is TRBV4-1; D call uncertain. This CDR3 has 14 amino acids. Germline V lookup: CDR1 MGHRA, CDR2 YSYEKL. With 4 bases removed from V and 4 bases from J, the gap between germline ends came to 11 bases. CDR3 amino acids: CASSPWAGYNEQFF. CDR3 nucleotide sequence: TGCGCCAGCAGCCCCTGGGCAGGTTACAATGAGCAGTTCTTC.

There are many counts of this clonotype. V usage is TRBV7-2 and J usage is TRBJ1-6; 10 bases map to TRBD1. V gave up 6 bases and J gave up 8 bases; unmatched junction bases: 10. This CDR3 contains 16 residues. The germline CDR1 and CDR2 sequences are SGHTA and FQGNSA. CDR3: CASSYRQGADDSPLHF. The CDR3, as DNA: TGTGCCAGCAGTTACCGACAGGGGGCGGATGATTCACCCCTCCACTTT.

Details on this clonotype: The junction shows a germline mismatch at one end, possibly a read error. The chain employs TRBV20-1 and TRBJ1-2; 10 nucleotides line up with TRBD1. There are 15 residues in the CDR3. Germline assignment: CDR1 DFQATT and CDR2 SNEGSKA (reference sequence). CDR3 nucleotides: TGCAGTGCTAGCGCCGGGACAGGGGTTGACTATGACTACACCTTC. Protein sequence: CSASAGTGVDYDYTF.

The table lists this clonotype with many counts. The rearrangement joins TRBV2 to TRBJ2-1; a weak D match, TRBD2 (5 bases). V lost 8 bases and J lost 4, with 6 bases in between. Germline V gives CDR1 SNHLY, CDR2 FYNNEI. The CDR3 runs to 11 residues. The CDR3 coding sequence is TGTGCCAGCGGGGAGTACAATGAGCAGTTCTTC. Translated, it gives CASGEYNEQFF.

This clonotype was detected many times. The gene calls are TRBV7-6 and TRBJ1-4; no clear D. This CDR3 has 13 amino acids. The germline gives CDR1 SGHVS, CDR2 FNYEAQ. The germline V and J ends were trimmed by 5 bases and 8 bases, with 12 bases remaining between them. The CDR3 DNA is TGTGCCAGCAGCCCCAATCTTGGGGAAAAACTGTTTTTT. This gives the protein CASSPNLGEKLFF. Variable domain in full (rest from reference TRBV7-6 and TRBJ1-4): GAGVSQSPRYKVTKRGQDVALRCDPISGHVSLYWYRQALGQGPEFLTYFNYEAQQDKSGLPNDRFSAERPEGSISTLTIQRTEQRDSAMYRCASSPNLGEKLFFGSGTQLSVL.

The chain uses TRBV12-5 and TRBJ2-1; 11 bases are shared with TRBD2. The CDR3 spans 17 residues. J gave up 4 bases and V 2 bases, and 7 bases lay outside the gene matches. Looked up from germline, CDR1 is LGHNT and CDR2 is FRNRAP. CDR3 residues: CASGLTFSGRGYNEQFF. DNA for the CDR3: TGTGCTAGTGGTTTGACCTTTAGCGGGAGGGGATACAATGAGCAGTTCTTC.